This TCR beta chain was sequenced in a study of T cells in tumors after PD-1 blockade. The wider study: Treatment was either pembrolizumab 200 mg every 3 weeks or cemiplimab 350 mg every 2 weeks. Some patients also took daily vismodegib 150 mg during anti-PD-1 treatment.

Template: tumor biopsy or peripheral blood genomic DNA, about 600-6,004 ng per sample. The CDR3 is 15 residues long. Trimming stripped 5 bases from V and 2 bases from J, with 15 bases between. Per germline, CDR1 PRHDT and CDR2 FYEKMQ (reference sequence). General study results and limits: Peripheral recruitment is suggested, as some novel exhausted tumor clones were in pre-treatment blood.

To note about this clone: Its antigen is not known.

Only in-frame clones appear in the TCRdb table, and some are missing; sequencing was by immunoSEQ multiplex PCR. The sample has some 48,000 clones, roughly 73% seen once. The sequenced sample was PBMCs, obtained before anti-PD-1 treatment. The sequence derives from a human donor with basal cell carcinoma. V usage is TRBV13 and J usage is TRBJ1-2; D remains unclear. CDR3 in amino acids: CASSLRRRENYGYTF. The CDR3 DNA is TGTGCCAGCAGCCTCCGTAGGAGGGAGAACTATGGCTACACCTTC.